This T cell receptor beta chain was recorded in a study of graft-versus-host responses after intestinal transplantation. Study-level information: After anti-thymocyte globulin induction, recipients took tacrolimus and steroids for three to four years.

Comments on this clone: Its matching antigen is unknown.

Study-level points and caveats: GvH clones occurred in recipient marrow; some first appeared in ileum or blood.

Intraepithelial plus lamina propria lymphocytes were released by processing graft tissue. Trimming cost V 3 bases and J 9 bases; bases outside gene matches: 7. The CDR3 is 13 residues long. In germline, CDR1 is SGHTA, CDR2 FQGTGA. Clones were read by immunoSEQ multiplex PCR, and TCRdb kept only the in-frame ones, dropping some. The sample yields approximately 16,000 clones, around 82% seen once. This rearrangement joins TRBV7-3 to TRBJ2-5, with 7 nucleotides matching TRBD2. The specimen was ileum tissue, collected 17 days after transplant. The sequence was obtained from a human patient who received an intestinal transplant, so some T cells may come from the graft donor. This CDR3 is CASSFLAGEAQYF. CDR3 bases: TGTGCCAGCAGCTTTTTGGCGGGGGAGGCCCAGTACTTC.